This TCR beta chain was profiled in a study of human thymus T cells. Whole-study findings and limits: The authors found apparently biased V and J gene usage in thymic and blood repertoires. The related literature has documented a marked overlap of thymic repertoires among unrelated individuals.

Corrective cardiac operations yielded the resected thymus tissue. Corrective surgery for congenital heart defects was being performed on the healthy Finnish infants who were the donors. Germline V gene sequence: CDR1 SSHAT, CDR2 FNYEAQ (reference sequence). CDR3 length equals 16 residues. The repertoire was sequenced with immunoSEQ multiplex PCR; TCRdb's copy has only in-frame clones and lacks some. This sample carries tens of thousands of clones, 85% to 95% of them seen once, and the ten largest clones take about 0.032%. About this clone itself: The antigen is unknown. At one boundary the junction diverges from the germline segment, which might be a read error.

The rearrangement uses TRBV7-7 and TRBJ2-2; 7 bases are shared with TRBD2. The specimen was thymus tissue. The clonotype originates from a girl less than two years old with a congenital heart defect but otherwise immunologically healthy. CDR3 residues: CASSPRGSGNPGELFF. The CDR3 bases are TGTGCTAGCAGCCCCCGTGGAAGCGGGAATCCCGGGGAGCTGTTTTTT.